These T cell receptor beta chains were read from a single sample in a study of post-analysis software for immune sequencing data. TCRdb reprocessed the PCR reads via MiXCR and lists one record per CDR3 protein. The sample consists of approximately 570,000 distinct CDR3 sequences, around 44% of them appearing once. Material for sequencing was blood. Receptor source: a girl aged 10 to 17 with multiple sclerosis. The CDR3 runs from the conserved cysteine through the conserved F or W. A D gene is named only where the DNA matches it firmly. The size entry is marked missing in some rows and otherwise reads once, few, many or a size class.

V gene	D gene	J gene	clone size	CDR3 DNA	CDR3 protein
TRBV7-2	NA	TRBJ1-2	few	TGTGCCAGCAGCTTAGTTCTAGGGGGGAACTATGGCTACACCTTC	CASSLVLGGNYGYTF
TRBV7-2	NA	TRBJ2-1	few	TGTGCCAGCAGTAGACGCCGGGATGAGCAGTTCTTC	CASSRRRDEQFF
TRBV2	TRBD1	TRBJ1-5	NA	TGTGCCAGCAGGGGACAGTTTAGCAATCAGCCCCAGCATTTT	CASRGQFSNQPQHF
TRBV7-2	NA	TRBJ2-5	NA	TGTGCCAGCAGCCGTCCGAGGGGGGGGGTAGAAGAGACCCAGTACTTC	CASSRPRGGVEETQYF
TRBV12-3/TRBV12-4	NA	TRBJ1-2	NA	TGTGCCAGCAGCCGCCGGACAGCCGGGGGCTACACCTTC	CASSRRTAGGYTF
TRBV7-8	TRBD1	TRBJ2-7	NA	TGTGCCAGCAGCCCCCGGGACAGGGGCCTCGAGCAGTACTTC	CASSPRDRGLEQYF
TRBV5-1	NA	TRBJ1-1	once	TGCGCCAGCGGGGACCGTCTGAACACTGAAGCTTTCTTT	CASGDRLNTEAFF
TRBV29-1	NA	TRBJ1-2	NA	TGCAGCGTTGAAGCGACCATCTCAGGCTACACCTTC	CSVEATISGYTF
TRBV5-1	TRBD1	TRBJ2-7	NA	TGCGCCAGCAGCTTGGGGCAGGGGGCGAACTACGAGCAGTACTTC	CASSLGQGANYEQYF
TRBV5-1	NA	TRBJ1-2	NA	TGCGCCAGCAGCTTGGAGGCCCAGAGGAGCTATGGCTACACCTTC	CASSLEAQRSYGYTF
TRBV5-1	NA	TRBJ1-6	few	TGCGCCAGCAGCTTGGTGGCGACAGAGGCCTATAATTCACCCCTCCACTTT	CASSLVATEAYNSPLHF
TRBV6-6	NA	TRBJ1-5	few	TGTGCCAGCAGAGAGAACCGGCAGCCCCAGCATTTT	CASRENRQPQHF
TRBV5-1	NA	TRBJ2-1	once	TGCGCCAGCAGCTCCGACGGGGGATCCTACAATGAGCAGTTCTTC	CASSSDGGSYNEQFF
TRBV7-2	NA	TRBJ2-1	NA	TGTGCCAGCAGCTTAGGGTGGGGGGTCTACAATGAGCAGTTCTTC	CASSLGWGVYNEQFF
TRBV5-1	NA	TRBJ2-7	NA	TGCGCCAGCAGCTTGCGCAGACTCTCCTACGAGCAGTACTTC	CASSLRRLSYEQYF
TRBV2	TRBD1	TRBJ2-7	NA	TGTGCCAGCAGTGAGGGGACCAGGGGGTCCTACGAGCAGTACTTC	CASSEGTRGSYEQYF
TRBV10-3	NA	TRBJ2-3	few	TGTGCCATCAGTGAGGCGGCCCCGTCAGATACGCAGTATTTT	CAISEAAPSDTQYF
TRBV5-1	NA	TRBJ2-5	NA	TGCGCCAGCAGCTTGGGATCCGGCTCGGGAGAGACCCAGTACTTC	CASSLGSGSGETQYF
TRBV10-3	NA	TRBJ2-1	few	TGTGCCATCAGTGAGTCTGCGGGCGGGGAGCAGTTCTTC	CAISESAGGEQFF
TRBV27	TRBD1	TRBJ1-1	NA	TGTGCTAGCAGTTTTCAGGGACAGGCGGGGAACACTGAAGCTTTCTTT	CASSFQGQAGNTEAFF
TRBV5-1	TRBD1	TRBJ1-2	few	TGCGCCAGCAGCTTAAAGGGGACAGGCGGGGATGGCTACACCTTC	CASSLKGTGGDGYTF
TRBV27	NA	TRBJ2-3	few	TGTGCCAGCAGTTTAGAAGGCAGAGATACGCAGTATTTT	CASSLEGRDTQYF
TRBV14	NA	TRBJ2-5	NA	TGTGCCAGCAGGAAGACAGCAAGCCAAGAGACCCAGTACTTC	CASRKTASQETQYF
TRBV12-3/TRBV12-4	NA	TRBJ2-1	NA	TGTGCCAGCAGTTTAGCGGGAAAAAATGAGCAGTTCTTC	CASSLAGKNEQFF
TRBV27	NA	TRBJ1-2	NA	TGTGCCAGCAGTTTAAGTGGACGGGGCCTTTACGGCTACACCTTC	CASSLSGRGLYGYTF
TRBV7-2	NA	TRBJ1-2	few	TGTGCCAGCAGCTTGGAAAACAGGGTTTCTAACTATGGCTACACCTTC	CASSLENRVSNYGYTF
TRBV6-4	NA	TRBJ1-2	few	TGTGCCAGCAGTGATGGCAGGGGTAGCTATGGCTACACCTTC	CASSDGRGSYGYTF
TRBV6-5	NA	TRBJ1-4	once	TGTGCCAGCAGTCAGCAGGGGTGGGGTGAAAAACTGTTTTTT	CASSQQGWGEKLFF
TRBV27	TRBD1	TRBJ1-5	few	TGTGCCAGCAGTTCAGGACAGGATAGCAATCAGCCCCAGCATTTT	CASSSGQDSNQPQHF
TRBV20-1	TRBD2	TRBJ2-1	NA	TGCAGTGCTAGAGACGAAGGACTAGCGGGGCGAAGCTCCTACAATGAGCAGTTCTTC	CSARDEGLAGRSSYNEQFF
TRBV5-1	TRBD1	TRBJ2-3	few	TGCGCCAGCAGCAACGTGGACAGGACAGATACGCAGTATTTT	CASSNVDRTDTQYF
TRBV20-1	NA	TRBJ1-5	NA	TGCAGTGCTCACAAGAAGGGCAATCAGCCCCAGCATTTT	CSAHKKGNQPQHF
TRBV18	NA	TRBJ2-3	NA	TGTGCCAGCTCCCACCCAGATACGCAGTATTTT	CASSHPDTQYF
TRBV7-8	TRBD2	TRBJ2-5	NA	TGTGCCAGCAGCTTAGCTCCAATTCAGGGACTAGCGGAACAAGAGACCCAGTACTTC	CASSLAPIQGLAEQETQYF
TRBV4-1	NA	TRBJ2-1	few	TGCGCCAGCAGCCAAGACCACAGGGAGGGCAATGAGCAGTTCTTC	CASSQDHREGNEQFF
TRBV7-9	TRBD2	TRBJ2-5	NA	TGTGCCAGCAGCTTCCGGACTAGCGGGTTGGAGACCCAGTACTTC	CASSFRTSGLETQYF
TRBV12-3/TRBV12-4	NA	TRBJ2-7	NA	TGTGCCAGCATTCTCACGGGGTCGTACGAGCAGTACTTC	CASILTGSYEQYF
TRBV28	TRBD1	TRBJ2-1	few	TGTGCCAGCAGTTTACGAACAGGGGGCAATGAGCAGTTCTTC	CASSLRTGGNEQFF
TRBV6-6	TRBD1	TRBJ1-2	NA	TGTGCCAGCAGTTACTCCGACAGGGAAGAACTCGGCTACACCTTC	CASSYSDREELGYTF
TRBV29-1	NA	TRBJ2-1	NA	TGCAGCGTTGTTGGTCCTGCAGGGCAATCGTGGAATGAGCAGTTCTTC	CSVVGPAGQSWNEQFF